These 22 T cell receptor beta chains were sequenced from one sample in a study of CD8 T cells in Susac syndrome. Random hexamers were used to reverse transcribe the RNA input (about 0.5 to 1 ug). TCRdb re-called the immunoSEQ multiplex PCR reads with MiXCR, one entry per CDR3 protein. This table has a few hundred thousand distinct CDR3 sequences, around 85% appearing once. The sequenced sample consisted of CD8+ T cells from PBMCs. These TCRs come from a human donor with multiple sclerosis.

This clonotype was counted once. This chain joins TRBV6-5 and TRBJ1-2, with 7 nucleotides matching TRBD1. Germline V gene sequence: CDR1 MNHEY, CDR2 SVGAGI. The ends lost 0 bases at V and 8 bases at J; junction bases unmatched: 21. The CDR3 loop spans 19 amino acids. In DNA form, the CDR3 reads TGTGCCAGCAGTTACTCTTCCTCCTCGGGACAGACCTTCCAGGGAGGCTACACCTTC. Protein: CASSYSSSSGQTFQGGYTF.

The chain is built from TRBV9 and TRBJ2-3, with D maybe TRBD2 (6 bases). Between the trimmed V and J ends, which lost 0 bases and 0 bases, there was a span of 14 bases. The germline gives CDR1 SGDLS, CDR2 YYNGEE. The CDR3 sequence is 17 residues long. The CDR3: CASSVDGTATSTDTQYF. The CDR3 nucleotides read TGTGCCAGCAGCGTAGACGGGACTGCCACTAGCACAGATACGCAGTATTTT.

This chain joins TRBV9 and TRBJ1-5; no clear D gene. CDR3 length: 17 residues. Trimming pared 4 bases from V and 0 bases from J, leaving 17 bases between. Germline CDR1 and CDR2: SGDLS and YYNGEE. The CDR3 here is CASSPGQITYSNQPQHF. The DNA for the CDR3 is TGTGCCAGCAGCCCCGGTCAGATAACTTATAGCAATCAGCCCCAGCATTTT.

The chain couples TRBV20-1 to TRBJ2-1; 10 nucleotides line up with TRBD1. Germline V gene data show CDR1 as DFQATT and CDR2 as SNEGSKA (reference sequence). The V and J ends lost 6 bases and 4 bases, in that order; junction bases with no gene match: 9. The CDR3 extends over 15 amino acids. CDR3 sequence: CSARRGTGAYNEQFF. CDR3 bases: TGCAGTGCCCGGCGGGGGACAGGGGCATACAATGAGCAGTTCTTC.

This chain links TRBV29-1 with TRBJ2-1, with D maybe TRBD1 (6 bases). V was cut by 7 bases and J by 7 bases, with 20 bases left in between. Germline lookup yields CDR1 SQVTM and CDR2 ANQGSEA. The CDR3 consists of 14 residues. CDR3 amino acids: CSADPRGGLNEQFF. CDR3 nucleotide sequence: TGCAGCGCTGACCCCAGGGGCGGTTTGAATGAGCAGTTCTTC.

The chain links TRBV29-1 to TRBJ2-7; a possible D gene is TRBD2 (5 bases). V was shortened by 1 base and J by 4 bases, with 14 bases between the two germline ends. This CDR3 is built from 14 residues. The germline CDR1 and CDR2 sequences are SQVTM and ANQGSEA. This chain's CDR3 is CSVEGLDSSYEQYF. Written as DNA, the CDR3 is TGCAGCGTTGAAGGTTTGGACTCCTCATACGAGCAGTACTTC.

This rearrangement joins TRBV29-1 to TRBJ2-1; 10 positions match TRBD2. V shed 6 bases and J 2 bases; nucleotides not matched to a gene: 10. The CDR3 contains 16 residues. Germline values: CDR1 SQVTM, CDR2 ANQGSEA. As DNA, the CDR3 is TGCAGCGTCGTGAGGACTAGCGGAGTAGCCTACAATGAGCAGTTCTTC. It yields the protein CSVVRTSGVAYNEQFF.

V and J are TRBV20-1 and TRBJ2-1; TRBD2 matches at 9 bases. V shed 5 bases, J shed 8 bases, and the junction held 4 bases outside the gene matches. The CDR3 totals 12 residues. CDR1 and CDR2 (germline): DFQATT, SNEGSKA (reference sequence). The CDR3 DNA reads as TGCAGTGCTGGAGCGGGAGGATATGAGCAGTTCTTC. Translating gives CSAGAGGYEQFF.

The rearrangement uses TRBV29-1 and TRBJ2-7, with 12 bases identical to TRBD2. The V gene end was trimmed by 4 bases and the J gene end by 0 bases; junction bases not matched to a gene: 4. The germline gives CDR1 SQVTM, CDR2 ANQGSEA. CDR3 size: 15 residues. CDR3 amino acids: CSVGLAGVPSYEQYF. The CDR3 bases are TGCAGCGTTGGACTAGCGGGAGTCCCCTCCTACGAGCAGTACTTC.

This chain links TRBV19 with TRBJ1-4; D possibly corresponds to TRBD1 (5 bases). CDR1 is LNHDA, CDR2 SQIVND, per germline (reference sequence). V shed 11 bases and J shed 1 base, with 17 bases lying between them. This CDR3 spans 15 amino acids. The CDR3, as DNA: TGTGCCGCCACCGGGGGATTCGGAACTAATGAAAAACTGTTTTTT. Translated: CAATGGFGTNEKLFF.

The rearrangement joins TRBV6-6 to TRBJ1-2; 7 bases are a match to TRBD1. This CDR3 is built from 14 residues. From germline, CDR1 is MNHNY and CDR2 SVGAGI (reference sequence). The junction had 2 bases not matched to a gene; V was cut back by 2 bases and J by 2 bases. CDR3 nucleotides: TGTGCCAGCAGTTACGACAGGGTAAACTATGGCTACACCTTC. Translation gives CASSYDRVNYGYTF.

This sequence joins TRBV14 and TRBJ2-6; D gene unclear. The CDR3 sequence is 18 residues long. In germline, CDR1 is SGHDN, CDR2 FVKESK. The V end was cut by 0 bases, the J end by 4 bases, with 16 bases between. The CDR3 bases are TGTGCCAGCAGCCAAGATTGGGCAGGCCCTACCGGGGCCAACGTCCTGACTTTC. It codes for CASSQDWAGPTGANVLTF.

CDR3: CASRPQGSSSYEQYF. The CDR3 nucleotides read TGTGCCAGCAGACCACAGGGGTCTTCCTCCTACGAGCAGTACTTC. The V call is TRBV3-1, the J call TRBJ2-7; 7 nucleotides align to TRBD1. V lost 6 bases and J lost 0; bases outside the gene matches: 8. The CDR3 is 15 residues long. From germline, CDR1 is LGHDT and CDR2 YNNKEL (reference sequence).

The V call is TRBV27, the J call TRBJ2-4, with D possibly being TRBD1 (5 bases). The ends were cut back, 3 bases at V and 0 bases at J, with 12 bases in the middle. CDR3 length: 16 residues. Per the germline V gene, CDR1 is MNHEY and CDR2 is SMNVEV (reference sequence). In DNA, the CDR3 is TGTGCCAGCAGTTTCTCAGACAGAATAGCCAAAAACATTCAGTACTTC. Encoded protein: CASSFSDRIAKNIQYF.

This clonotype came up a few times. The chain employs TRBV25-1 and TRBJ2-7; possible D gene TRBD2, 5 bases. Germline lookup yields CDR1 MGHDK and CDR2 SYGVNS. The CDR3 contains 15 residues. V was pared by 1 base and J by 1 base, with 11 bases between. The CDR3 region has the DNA TGTGCCAGCAGTGAATTTGCCGGGGTGTCCTACGAGCAGTACTTC. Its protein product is CASSEFAGVSYEQYF.

The CDR3 spells CASNVLAGVNNEQFF. CDR3 nucleotides: TGTGCCAGCAATGTACTAGCGGGAGTTAACAATGAGCAGTTCTTC. V gene TRBV27 combines with J gene TRBJ2-1; the match to TRBD2 covers 11 bases. The CDR3 spans 15 residues. V dropped 7 bases and J dropped 5; count of bases not matched to a gene: 7. CDR1 is MNHEY, CDR2 SMNVEV, per germline (reference sequence).

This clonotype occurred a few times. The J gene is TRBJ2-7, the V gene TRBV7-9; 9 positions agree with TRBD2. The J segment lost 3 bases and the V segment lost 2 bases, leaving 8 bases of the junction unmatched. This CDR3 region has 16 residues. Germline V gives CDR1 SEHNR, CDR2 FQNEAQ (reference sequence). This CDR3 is CASSLPEAGGFYEQYF. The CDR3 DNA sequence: TGTGCCAGCAGCTTACCGGAGGCGGGAGGGTTCTACGAGCAGTACTTC.

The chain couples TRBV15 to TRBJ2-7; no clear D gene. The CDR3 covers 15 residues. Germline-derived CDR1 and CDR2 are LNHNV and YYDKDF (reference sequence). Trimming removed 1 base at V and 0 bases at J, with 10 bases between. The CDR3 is CATSRAHRSSYEQYF. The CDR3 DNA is TGTGCCACCAGCAGAGCTCACAGAAGCTCCTACGAGCAGTACTTC.

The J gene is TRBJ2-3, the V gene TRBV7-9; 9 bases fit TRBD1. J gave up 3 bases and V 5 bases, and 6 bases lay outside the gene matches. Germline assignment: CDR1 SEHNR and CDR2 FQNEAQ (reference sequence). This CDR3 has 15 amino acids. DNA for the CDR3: TGTGCCAGCAGCCCAGCGGACAGGGGTACAGATACGCAGTATTTT. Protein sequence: CASSPADRGTDTQYF.

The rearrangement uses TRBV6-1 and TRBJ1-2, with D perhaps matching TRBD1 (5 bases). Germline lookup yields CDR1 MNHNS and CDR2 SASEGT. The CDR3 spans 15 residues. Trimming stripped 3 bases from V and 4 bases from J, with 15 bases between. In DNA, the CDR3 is TGTGCCAGCAGTGATGGAGAGGGGATGAGCTATGGCTACACCTTC. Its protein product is CASSDGEGMSYGYTF.

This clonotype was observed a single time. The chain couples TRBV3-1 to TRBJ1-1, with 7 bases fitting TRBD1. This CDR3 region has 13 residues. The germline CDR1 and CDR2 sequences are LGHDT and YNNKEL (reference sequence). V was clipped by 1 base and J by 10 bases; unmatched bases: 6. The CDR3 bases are TGTGCCAGCAGCCAAGGACAGGGAGGGCCAGCTTTCTTT. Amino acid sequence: CASSQGQGGPAFF.

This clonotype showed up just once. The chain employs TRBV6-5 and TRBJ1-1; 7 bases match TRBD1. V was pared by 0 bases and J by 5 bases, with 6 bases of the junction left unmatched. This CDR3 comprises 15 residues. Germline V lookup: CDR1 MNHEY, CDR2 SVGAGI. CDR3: CASSYSEGALTEAFF. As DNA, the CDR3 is TGTGCCAGCAGTTACTCAGAGGGGGCGCTGACTGAAGCTTTCTTT.